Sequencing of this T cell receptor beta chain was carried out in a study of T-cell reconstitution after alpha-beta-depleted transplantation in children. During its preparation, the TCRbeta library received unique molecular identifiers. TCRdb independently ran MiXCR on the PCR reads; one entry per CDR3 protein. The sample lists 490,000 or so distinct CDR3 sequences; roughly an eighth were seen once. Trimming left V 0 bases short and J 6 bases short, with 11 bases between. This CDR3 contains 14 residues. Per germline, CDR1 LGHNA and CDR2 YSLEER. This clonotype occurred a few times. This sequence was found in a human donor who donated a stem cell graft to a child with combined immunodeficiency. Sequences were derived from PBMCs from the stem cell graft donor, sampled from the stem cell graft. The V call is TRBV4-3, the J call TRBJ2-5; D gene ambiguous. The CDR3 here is CASSQDTARKTQYF. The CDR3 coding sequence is TGCGCCAGCAGCCAAGATACAGCGAGGAAGACCCAGTACTTC.